This TCR beta chain was identified during a study of control samples from healthy donors and cancer patients. This CDR3 is built from 15 residues. Per the germline V gene, CDR1 is SEHNR and CDR2 is FQNEAQ (reference sequence). Losses at the gene ends were 5 bases for V and 8 bases for J; bases not matched to a gene: 13. Sequencing was performed with immunoSEQ multiplex PCR; in TCRdb, only in-frame clones are kept and a portion is missing. The sample includes about 220,000 clones, just under 95% of them seen just once. V usage is TRBV7-9 and J usage is TRBJ2-3, with 7 positions matching TRBD2. The sample consisted of blood. The sequence was collected from a man aged 50-59 years in good health. This CDR3 reads CASSPSLAEESTQYF. The CDR3 nucleotides are TGTGCCAGCAGCCCGTCCCTAGCGGAGGAGTCTACGCAGTATTTT.